The clone carrying this T cell receptor beta chain appeared many times. The CDR3 is 14 amino acids. Germline V gene lookup returns CDR1 DFQATT and CDR2 SNEGSKA (reference sequence). After removal of 7 bases from V and 4 bases from J, the junction contained 10 bases not matched to a gene. The data are from a study of T cells in Graves' hyperthyroidism and ophthalmopathy. What was amplified from RNA transcripts were TCR beta CDR3 regions. HTBI primers were used for first-round RT-PCR of the TCR CDR3. TCRdb re-called the multiplex PCR reads through MiXCR, storing one row per CDR3 protein. The sample includes roughly 180,000 distinct CDR3 sequences, approximately 17% of them seen just once. It was roughly 10 ml of fresh peripheral blood that supplied the PBMCs.

Source material: blood. V usage is TRBV20-1 and J usage is TRBJ2-3; TRBD2 matches 8 bases. This TCR came from a woman aged 45-65 years with Graves' hyperthyroidism. The DNA for the CDR3 is TGCAGTGGAAGCGGGGGAGCTATGGCAGATACGCAGTATTTT. As protein: CSGSGGAMADTQYF.